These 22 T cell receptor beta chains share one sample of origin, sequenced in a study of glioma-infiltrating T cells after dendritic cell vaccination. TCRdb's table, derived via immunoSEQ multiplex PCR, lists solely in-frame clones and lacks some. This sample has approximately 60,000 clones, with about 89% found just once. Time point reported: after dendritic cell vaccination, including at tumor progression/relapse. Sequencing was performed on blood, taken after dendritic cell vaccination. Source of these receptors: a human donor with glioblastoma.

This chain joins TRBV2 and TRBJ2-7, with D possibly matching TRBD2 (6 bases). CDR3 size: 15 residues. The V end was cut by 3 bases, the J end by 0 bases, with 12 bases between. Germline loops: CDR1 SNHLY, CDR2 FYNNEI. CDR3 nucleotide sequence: TGTGCCAGCAGTGAGTGGGGAGGCCTCTCCTACGAGCAGTACTTC. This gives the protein CASSEWGGLSYEQYF.

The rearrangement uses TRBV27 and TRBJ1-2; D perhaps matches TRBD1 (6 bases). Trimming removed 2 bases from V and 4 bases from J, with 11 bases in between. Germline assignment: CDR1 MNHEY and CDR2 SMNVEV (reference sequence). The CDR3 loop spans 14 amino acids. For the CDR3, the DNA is TGTGCCAGCAGTTTACGGGGGGCCGCCTATGGCTACACCTTC. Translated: CASSLRGAAYGYTF.

CDR3 nucleotides: TGTGCCAGCAGCCAAGATCTAGCAGGTCTTGACGAGCAGTACTTC. This gives the protein CASSQDLAGLDEQYF. V and J are TRBV14 and TRBJ2-7; possible D gene TRBD2, 5 bases. The germline gives CDR1 SGHDN, CDR2 FVKESK. Trimming pared 0 bases from V and 5 bases from J, leaving 14 bases between. The CDR3 has 15 residues.

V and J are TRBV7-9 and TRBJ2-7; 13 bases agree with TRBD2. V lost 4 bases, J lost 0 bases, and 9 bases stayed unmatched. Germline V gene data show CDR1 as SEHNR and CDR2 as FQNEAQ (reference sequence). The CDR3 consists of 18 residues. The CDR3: CASSSTSGGDRSSYEQYF. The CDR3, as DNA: TGTGCCAGCAGCTCAACTAGCGGGGGGGACCGAAGCTCCTACGAGCAGTACTTC.

The CDR3 sequence: CASSQDRYTDTQYF. The CDR3 nucleotides read TGCGCCAGCAGCCAAGATCGTTACACAGATACGCAGTATTTT. V is TRBV4-3 and J is TRBJ2-3; no firm D call. Germline assignment: CDR1 LGHNA and CDR2 YSLEER. The CDR3 spans 14 residues. Trimming stripped 0 bases from V and 2 bases from J, with 6 bases between.

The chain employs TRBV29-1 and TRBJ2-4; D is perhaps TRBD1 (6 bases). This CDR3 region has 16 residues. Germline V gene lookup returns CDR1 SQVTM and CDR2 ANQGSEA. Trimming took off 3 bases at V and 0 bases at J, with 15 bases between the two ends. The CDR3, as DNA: TGCAGCGTTGATGGGGCAGGGGCGGGAGCCAAAAACATTCAGTACTTC. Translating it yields CSVDGAGAGAKNIQYF.

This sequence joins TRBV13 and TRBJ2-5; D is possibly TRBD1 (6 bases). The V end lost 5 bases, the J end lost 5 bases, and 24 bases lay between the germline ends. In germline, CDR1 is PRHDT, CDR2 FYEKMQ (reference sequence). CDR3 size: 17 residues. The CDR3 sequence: CASSKTAEAQGWETQYF. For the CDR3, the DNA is TGTGCCAGCAGCAAAACCGCCGAGGCACAGGGATGGGAGACCCAGTACTTC.

In nucleotides, the CDR3 is TGTGCCAGCAGTTTTTCCCAGAAAAACATTCAGTACTTC. This encodes CASSFSQKNIQYF. The genes are TRBV27 and TRBJ2-4; no definite D call. The CDR3 runs to 13 residues. Trimming left V 3 bases short and J 4 bases short, with 7 bases between. Germline values: CDR1 MNHEY, CDR2 SMNVEV (reference sequence).

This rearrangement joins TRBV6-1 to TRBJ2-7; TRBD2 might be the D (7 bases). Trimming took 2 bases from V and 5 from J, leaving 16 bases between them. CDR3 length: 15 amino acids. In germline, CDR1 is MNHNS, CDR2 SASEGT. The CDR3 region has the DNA TGTGCCAGCAGTGAAAGGGGGGGAACTATCGACGAGCAGTACTTC. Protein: CASSERGGTIDEQYF.

The CDR3 sequence: CASSVPSGGPEIEQYF. The CDR3 DNA sequence: TGTGCCAGCAGTGTACCTAGCGGGGGTCCGGAAATCGAGCAGTACTTC. J is TRBJ2-7 and V is TRBV2; 10 positions match TRBD2. The CDR3 sequence is 16 residues long. Unmatched junction bases numbered 12, after V lost 4 bases and J lost 6 bases. The germline CDR1 and CDR2 sequences are SNHLY and FYNNEI.

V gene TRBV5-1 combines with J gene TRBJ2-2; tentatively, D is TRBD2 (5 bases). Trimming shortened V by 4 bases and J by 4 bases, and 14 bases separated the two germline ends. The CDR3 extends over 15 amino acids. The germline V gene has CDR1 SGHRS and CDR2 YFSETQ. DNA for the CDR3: TGCGCCAGCAGCACGGGGTCCGCGGGCACCGGGGAGCTGTTTTTT. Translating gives CASSTGSAGTGELFF.

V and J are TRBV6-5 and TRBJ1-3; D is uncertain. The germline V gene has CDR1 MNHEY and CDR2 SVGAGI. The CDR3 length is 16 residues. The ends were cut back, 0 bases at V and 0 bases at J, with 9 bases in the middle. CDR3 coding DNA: TGTGCCAGCAGTTACTCGACGGGAGCCTCTGGAAACACCATATATTTT. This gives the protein CASSYSTGASGNTIYF.

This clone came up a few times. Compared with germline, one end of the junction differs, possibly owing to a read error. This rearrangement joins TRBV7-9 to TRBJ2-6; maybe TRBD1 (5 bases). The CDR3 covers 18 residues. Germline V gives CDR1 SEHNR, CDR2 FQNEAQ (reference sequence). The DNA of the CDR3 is TGCGCCAGCAGCCATGGCGCATCAGGGATCTCTGGGGCCAACGTCCTGACTTTC. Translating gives CASSHGASGISGANVLTF.

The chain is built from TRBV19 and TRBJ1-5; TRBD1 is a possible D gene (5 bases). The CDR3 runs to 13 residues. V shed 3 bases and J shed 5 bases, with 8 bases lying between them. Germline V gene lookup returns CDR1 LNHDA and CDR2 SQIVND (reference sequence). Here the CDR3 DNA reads TGTGCCAGTAGTATCCAAGGGGATCAGCCCCAGCATTTT. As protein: CASSIQGDQPQHF.

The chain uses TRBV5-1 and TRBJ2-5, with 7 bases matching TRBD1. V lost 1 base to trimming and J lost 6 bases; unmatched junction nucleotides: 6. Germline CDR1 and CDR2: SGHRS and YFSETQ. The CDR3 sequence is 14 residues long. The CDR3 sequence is CASSLTRGLQTQYF. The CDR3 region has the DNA TGCGCCAGCAGCTTGACTAGGGGGCTTCAGACCCAGTACTTC.

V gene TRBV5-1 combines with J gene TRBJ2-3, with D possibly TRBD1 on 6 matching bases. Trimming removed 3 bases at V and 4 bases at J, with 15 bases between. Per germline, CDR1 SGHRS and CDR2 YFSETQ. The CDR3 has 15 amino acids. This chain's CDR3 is CASSSQGNQADTQYF. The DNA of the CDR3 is TGCGCCAGCAGCTCACAGGGTAATCAGGCAGATACGCAGTATTTT. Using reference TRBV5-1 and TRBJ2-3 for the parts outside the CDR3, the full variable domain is KAGVTQTPRYLIKTRGQQVTLSCSPISGHRSVSWYQQTPGQGLQFLFEYFSETQRNKGNFPGRFSGRQFSNSRSEMNVSTLELGDSALYLCASSSQGNQADTQYFGPGTRLTVL.

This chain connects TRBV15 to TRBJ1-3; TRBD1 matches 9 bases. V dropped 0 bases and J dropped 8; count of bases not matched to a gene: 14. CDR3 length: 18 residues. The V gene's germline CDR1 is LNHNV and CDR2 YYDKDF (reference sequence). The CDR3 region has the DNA TGTGCCACCAGCAGAGATGCCGGACAGGGGCTCCGGAGAGACACCATATATTTT. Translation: CATSRDAGQGLRRDTIYF.

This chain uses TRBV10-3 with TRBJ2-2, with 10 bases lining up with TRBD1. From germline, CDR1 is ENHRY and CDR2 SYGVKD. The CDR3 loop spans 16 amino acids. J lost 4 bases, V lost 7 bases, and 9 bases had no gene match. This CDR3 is CAITEKGQGITGELFF. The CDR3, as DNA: TGTGCCATCACAGAAAAGGGACAGGGGATCACCGGGGAGCTGTTTTTT.

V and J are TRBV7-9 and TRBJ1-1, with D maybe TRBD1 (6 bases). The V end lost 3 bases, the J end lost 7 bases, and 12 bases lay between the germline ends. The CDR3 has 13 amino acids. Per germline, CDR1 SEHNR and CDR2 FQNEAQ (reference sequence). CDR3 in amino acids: CASSFRQDLEAFF. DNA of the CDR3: TGTGCCAGCAGCTTCAGACAGGATCTTGAAGCTTTCTTT.

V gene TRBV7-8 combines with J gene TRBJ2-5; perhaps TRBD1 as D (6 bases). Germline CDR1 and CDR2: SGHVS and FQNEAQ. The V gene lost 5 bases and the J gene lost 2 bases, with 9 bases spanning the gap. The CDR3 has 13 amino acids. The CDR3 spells CASSGQLQETQYF. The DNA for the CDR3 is TGTGCCAGCAGCGGACAGCTTCAAGAGACCCAGTACTTC.

CDR3 sequence reads: CASSSGTSAEEQFF. The CDR3 nucleotides are TGCGCCAGCAGCTCCGGGACTAGCGCTGAAGAGCAGTTCTTC. The chain carries TRBV5-1 and TRBJ2-1, with TRBD2 identical over 10 bases. Germline CDR1 reads SGHRS; CDR2 reads YFSETQ. Germline trimming cut 3 bases from V and 10 bases from J; bases unmatched to any gene: 7. The CDR3 runs 14 residues.

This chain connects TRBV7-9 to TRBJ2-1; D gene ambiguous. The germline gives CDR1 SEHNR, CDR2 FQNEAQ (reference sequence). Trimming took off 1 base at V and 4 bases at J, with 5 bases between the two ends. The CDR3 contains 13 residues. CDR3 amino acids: CASSLVSYNEQFF. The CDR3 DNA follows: TGTGCCAGCAGCTTAGTGAGTTACAATGAGCAGTTCTTC.